The 8 T cell receptor beta chains below come from one sample, sequenced in a study of cytomegalovirus exposure and HLA in healthy donors. The PCR ran on 60 Vbeta and 13 Jbeta primers. Measured with immunoSEQ multiplex PCR; TCRdb has only the in-frame clones, and not every one. The repertoire consists of over 95,000 clones, with over 75% occurring once and the leading ten covering approximately 5%. The specimen sequenced was PBMCs. These receptors were collected from a woman aged 25 to 39 in good health and CMV-seropositive.

This clone appeared a few times. This sequence joins TRBV7-9 and TRBJ2-3; 10 bases match TRBD2. Per germline, CDR1 SEHNR and CDR2 FQNEAQ (reference sequence). The CDR3 runs 16 residues. The V segment lost 0 bases and the J segment 3 bases; nucleotides outside the gene matches: 3. The CDR3: CASSLAVAGGTDTQYF. The DNA for the CDR3 is TGTGCCAGCAGCTTAGCTGTAGCGGGGGGTACAGATACGCAGTATTTT.

The chain joins TRBV7-9 to TRBJ2-7; maybe TRBD1 (6 bases). Germline V gives CDR1 SEHNR, CDR2 FQNEAQ (reference sequence). The CDR3 is 15 amino acids. V lost 4 bases and J lost 4, with 17 bases in between. CDR3 residues: CASSYPEDSTYEQYF. The DNA for the CDR3 is TGTGCCAGCAGCTATCCCGAGGACAGCACTTACGAGCAGTACTTC.

About this clone itself: At one end the junction does not follow the germline gene, possibly because of a read error. V gene TRBV4-1 combines with J gene TRBJ2-3; D is unclear. CDR1 is MGHRA and CDR2 is YSYEKL in the germline V gene. This CDR3 is built from 12 residues. CDR3 sequence: CASRQDIDTQYF. DNA for the CDR3: TGCGCCAGCAGACAAGATATAGATACGCAGTATTTT.

This clone has only a few counts. The chain combines TRBV5-4 with TRBJ1-6; D call uncertain. The length of the CDR3 is 15 residues. The ends were cut back, 4 bases at V and 5 bases at J, with 13 bases in the middle. Germline V CDR1 and CDR2: SGHNT, YYREEE (reference sequence). The CDR3 DNA is TGTGCCAGCAGCCCGGGCGGGGAAAATAATTCACCCCTCCACTTT. Translated, it gives CASSPGGENNSPLHF.

This chain links TRBV27 with TRBJ2-1, with 9 bases that match TRBD2. Per the germline V gene, CDR1 is MNHEY and CDR2 is SMNVEV (reference sequence). With V trimmed by 3 bases and J by 7 bases, 4 bases remained unmatched. The CDR3 consists of 14 residues. The CDR3 region is CASSFAGGPNEQFF. CDR3 nucleotide sequence: TGTGCCAGCAGTTTTGCGGGAGGGCCTAATGAGCAGTTCTTC.

V is TRBV6-6 and J is TRBJ2-3; TRBD1 might be the D (5 bases). The CDR3 extends over 13 amino acids. Between the trimmed V and J ends, which lost 0 bases and 5 bases, there was a span of 6 bases. CDR1 is MNHNY, CDR2 SVGAGI, per germline (reference sequence). The CDR3 DNA sequence: TGTGCCAGCAGTTACTCGGGGCTAGATACGCAGTATTTT. This gives the protein CASSYSGLDTQYF.

The chain recombines TRBV27 with TRBJ1-2; TRBD1 aligns across 12 bases. Germline V gene sequence: CDR1 MNHEY, CDR2 SMNVEV (reference sequence). V was pared by 4 bases and J by 5 bases, with 5 bases of the junction left unmatched. The CDR3 spans 15 residues. The CDR3 protein is CASSSLGQGAYGYTF. The CDR3 bases are TGTGCCAGCAGTTCCTTGGGACAGGGGGCTTATGGCTACACCTTC.

There are a few counts of this clone. The chain carries TRBV18 and TRBJ1-1, with D uncertain. V was shortened by 1 base and J by 0 bases, with 6 bases between the two germline ends. The CDR3 spans 14 residues. Germline lookup yields CDR1 KGHSH and CDR2 LQKENI. The CDR3 DNA reads as TGTGCCAGCTCACCACGGCAGATGAACACTGAAGCTTTCTTT. This encodes CASSPRQMNTEAFF.